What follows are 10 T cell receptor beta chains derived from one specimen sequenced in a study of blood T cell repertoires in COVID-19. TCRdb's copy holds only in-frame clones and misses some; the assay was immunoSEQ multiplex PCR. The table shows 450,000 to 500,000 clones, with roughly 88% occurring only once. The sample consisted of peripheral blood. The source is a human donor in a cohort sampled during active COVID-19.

This CDR3 is CASSSRTGPYNSPLHF. CDR3 coding DNA: TGTGCCAGCAGTTCCCGAACGGGTCCTTATAATTCACCCCTCCACTTT. V gene TRBV27 combines with J gene TRBJ1-6; D is undetermined. The V end lost 4 bases, the J end lost 4 bases, and 14 bases lay between the germline ends. In germline, CDR1 is MNHEY, CDR2 SMNVEV (reference sequence). The CDR3 is 16 residues long.

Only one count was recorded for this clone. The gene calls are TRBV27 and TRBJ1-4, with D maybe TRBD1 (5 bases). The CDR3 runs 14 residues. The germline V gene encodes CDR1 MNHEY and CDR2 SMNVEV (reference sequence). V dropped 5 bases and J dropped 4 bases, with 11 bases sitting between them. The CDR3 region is CASSPGRVNEKLFF. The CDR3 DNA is TGTGCCAGCAGTCCAGGGCGTGTTAATGAAAAACTGTTTTTT. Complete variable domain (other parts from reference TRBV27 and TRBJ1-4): EAQVTQNPRYLITVTGKKLTVTCSQNMNHEYMSWYRQDPGLGLRQIYYSMNVEVTDKGDVPEGYKVSRKEKRNFPLILESPSPNQTSLYFCASSPGRVNEKLFFGSGTQLSVL.

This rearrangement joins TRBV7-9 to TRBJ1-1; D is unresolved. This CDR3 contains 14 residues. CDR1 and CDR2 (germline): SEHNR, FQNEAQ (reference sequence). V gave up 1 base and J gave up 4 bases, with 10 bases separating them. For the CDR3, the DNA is TGTGCCAGCAGCTTAGGGACGGGGATCACTGAAGCTTTCTTT. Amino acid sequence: CASSLGTGITEAFF.

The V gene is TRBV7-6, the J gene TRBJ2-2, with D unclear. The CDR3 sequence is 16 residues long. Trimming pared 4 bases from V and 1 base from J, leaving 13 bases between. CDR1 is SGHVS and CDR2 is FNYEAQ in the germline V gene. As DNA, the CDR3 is TGTGCCAGCAGCTCAGCCGTGGCCAGGAACACCGGGGAGCTGTTTTTT. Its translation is CASSSAVARNTGELFF.

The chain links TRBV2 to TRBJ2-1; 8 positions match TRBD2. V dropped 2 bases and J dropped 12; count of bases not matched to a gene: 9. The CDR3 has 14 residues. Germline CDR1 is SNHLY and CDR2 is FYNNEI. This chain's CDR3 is CASSEIREAGGQFF. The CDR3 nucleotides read TGTGCCAGCAGTGAAATCCGGGAGGCGGGGGGGCAGTTCTTC.

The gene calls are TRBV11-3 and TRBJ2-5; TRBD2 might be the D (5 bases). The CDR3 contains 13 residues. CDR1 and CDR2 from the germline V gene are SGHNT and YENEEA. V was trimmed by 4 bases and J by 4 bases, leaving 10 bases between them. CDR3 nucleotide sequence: TGTGCCAGCAGCTCGGACTTTTCAGAGACCCAGTACTTC. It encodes CASSSDFSETQYF.

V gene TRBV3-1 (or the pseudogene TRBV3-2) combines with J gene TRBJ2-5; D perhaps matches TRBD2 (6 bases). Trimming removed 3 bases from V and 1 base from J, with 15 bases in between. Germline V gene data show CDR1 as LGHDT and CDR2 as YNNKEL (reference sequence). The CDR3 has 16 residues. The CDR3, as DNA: TGTGCCAGCAGCCAGTGGCGGGGAGAGTCCCAAGAGACCCAGTACTTC. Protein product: CASSQWRGESQETQYF.

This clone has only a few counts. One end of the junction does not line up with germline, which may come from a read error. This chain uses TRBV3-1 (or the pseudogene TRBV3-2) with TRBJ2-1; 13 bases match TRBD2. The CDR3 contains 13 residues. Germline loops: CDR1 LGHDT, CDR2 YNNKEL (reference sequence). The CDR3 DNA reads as TGTGCCAGCAGCCTGGGACTAGCGGGATTCCGGGTCTTC. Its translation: CASSLGLAGFRVF.

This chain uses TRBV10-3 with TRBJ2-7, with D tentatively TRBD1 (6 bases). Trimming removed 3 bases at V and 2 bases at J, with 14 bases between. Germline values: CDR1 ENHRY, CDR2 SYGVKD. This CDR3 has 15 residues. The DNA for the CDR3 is TGTGCCATCAGTGACCTTCTGGACAGCGCCTACGAGCAGTACTTC. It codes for CAISDLLDSAYEQYF.

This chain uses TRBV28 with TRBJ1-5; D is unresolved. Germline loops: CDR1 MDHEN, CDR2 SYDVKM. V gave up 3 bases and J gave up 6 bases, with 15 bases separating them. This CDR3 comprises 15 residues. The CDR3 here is CASSLARDASQPQHF. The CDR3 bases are TGTGCCAGCAGTTTGGCCCGGGATGCCTCTCAGCCCCAGCATTTT.